A selection of T cell receptor beta chains follows, all from one sample in a study of OX40 agonist ivuxolimab in advanced cancers. Repertoires were generated with immunoSEQ multiplex PCR, while TCRdb's copy carries only in-frame clones and drops some. This sample has some 100,000 clones, with around 84% found just once. This material consisted of CD4+ or CD8+ T cells sorted from blood, taken in a trial of the OX40 agonist ivuxolimab. Receptors were obtained from an adult with an advanced solid tumor such as melanoma, head and neck, liver or kidney cancer. CDR3s include the opening cysteine and the closing phenylalanine or tryptophan. A D gene is named only where the DNA matches it firmly. For some rows the clone size is stated as once, few or many, or as a class when expanded; others skip it.

clone size	D gene	V gene	J gene	CDR3 protein	CDR3 DNA
.	.	TRBV19	TRBJ2-2	CASSVGTANTGELFF	TGTGCCAGTAGTGTAGGGACGGCTAACACCGGGGAGCTGTTTTTT
.	TRBD2	TRBV5-4	TRBJ2-7	CASSSGTSGVYEQYF	TGTGCCAGCAGCTCCGGGACTAGCGGGGTTTACGAGCAGTACTTC
.	.	TRBV6-5	TRBJ1-5	CASSYVQGGQPQHF	TGTGCCAGCAGTTACGTGCAGGGTGGACAGCCCCAGCATTTT
.	.	TRBV27	TRBJ1-6	CASSLSFAHSQLSYNSPLHF	TGTGCCAGCAGTTTATCGTTTGCCCACTCTCAGCTATCCTATAATTCACCCCTCCACTTT
.	.	TRBV19	TRBJ1-5	CASSWTDRLNQPQHF	TGTGCCAGTAGTTGGACAGACAGACTCAATCAGCCCCAGCATTTT
.	.	TRBV10-3	TRBJ2-1	CAIRDQGRGYNEQFF	TGTGCCATCAGGGATCAGGGAAGGGGCTACAATGAGCAGTTCTTC
.	TRBD1	TRBV28	TRBJ2-1	CASSLPGQGKNEQFF	TGTGCCAGCAGTTTACCGGGACAGGGGAAAAATGAGCAGTTCTTC
.	.	TRBV18	TRBJ2-5	CASSQVYQETQYF	TGTGCCAGCTCACAGGTTTACCAAGAGACCCAGTACTTC
few	TRBD1	TRBV9	TRBJ1-6	CASSGGQVNSSPLHF	TGTGCCAGCAGCGGAGGACAGGTTAATAGCTCACCCCTCCACTTT
.	.	TRBV5-4	TRBJ2-3	CASSLNRGAGTDTQYF	TGTGCCAGCAGCTTGAATCGGGGGGCTGGCACAGATACGCAGTATTTT